The clone carrying this T cell receptor beta chain was counted a single time. The target antigen is unknown. CDR3 size: 16 residues. The germline CDR1 and CDR2 sequences are SGHRS and YFSETQ. V lost 2 bases and J lost 4, with 15 bases in between. This sample was included in a study of chemoradiotherapy in HPV16-positive cancers. Overall study findings and caveats: Better recurrence-free survival went with HPV-responsive T-cell expansion in HPV16-positive patients. Functional assays defining HPV-specific T cells used only a couple of HPV16-positive patients.

The data were produced by immunoSEQ multiplex PCR, yet TCRdb's version contains in-frame clones alone and is incomplete. Of fewer than 13,000 clones listed, 65% to 85% are singletons. The material was blood, obtained from a patient who underwent chemoradiotherapy. The chain combines TRBV5-1 with TRBJ1-4, with a possible D match to TRBD1 (5 bases). The clonotype was recovered from a human donor with HPV-associated anogenital cancer. The CDR3 here is CASSFDGGDFNEKLFF. The DNA for the CDR3 is TGCGCCAGCAGCTTTGACGGGGGAGACTTTAATGAAAAACTGTTTTTT.